A single T cell receptor (beta chain) is shown here with its context. The sample belongs to a study of blood T cell repertoires in COVID-19. About the study: COVID-19 samples, acute and convalescent, were from the United States, Italy and Spain. PBMCs, B-cell-depleted T cells, or T cells were the source of the cDNA or gDNA that made up the material.

V lost 5 bases to trimming and J lost 0 bases, with 11 bases between them. Germline V gene lookup returns CDR1 SGDLS and CDR2 YYNGEE. The CDR3 has 15 amino acids. Seattle enrolled patients during active infection and tracked them longitudinally. Per the original methods: Estimation of nucleated cell counts relied on the amplification of reference gene primers. Method: immunoSEQ multiplex PCR; TCRdb's copy keeps in-frame clones and lacks some. The D gene and trimming were derived from the DNA, and the V and J assignments and clone size from that table. The sample records roughly 200,000 clones, roughly four fifths being singletons.

V gene TRBV9 combines with J gene TRBJ2-2; D is unresolved. This receptor was taken from a woman of 80 years or more with COVID-19, enrolled during active disease. Sequencing was done on a sample of peripheral blood. The CDR3 sequence is CASSETTANTGELFF. The CDR3 DNA is TGTGCCAGCAGTGAAACTACCGCGAACACCGGGGAGCTGTTTTTT.